This T cell receptor (beta chain) emerged from a study of blood T cell repertoires in COVID-19. Study-level information: Collection of acute and convalescent COVID-19 samples took place in the United States, Italy and Spain. The cDNA or gDNA used as material had been derived from T cells, B-cell-depleted T cells, or PBMCs.

The CDR3 runs to 15 residues. Germline assignment: CDR1 SGHDN and CDR2 FVKESK. The V and J ends lost 1 base and 4 bases respectively, with 14 bases between them. Original processing notes: Reference gene primer amplification gave estimated nucleated cell counts. Measured with immunoSEQ multiplex PCR; TCRdb has only the in-frame clones, and not every one. The D gene and trimming were derived from the DNA, and the V and J assignments and clone size from that table. The sample holds 70,000 to 75,000 clones, 75% to 95% seen once. Sequencing input: peripheral blood. The source of this sequence is a woman aged 18-29 years with acute or convalescent COVID-19. The chain combines TRBV14 with TRBJ2-7, with a possible D match to TRBD1 (6 bases). CDR3 region: CASSQGQARRYEQYF. Here the CDR3 DNA reads TGTGCCAGCAGCCAAGGACAGGCAAGAAGGTACGAGCAGTACTTC. The complete variable domain, with remaining parts taken from reference TRBV14 and TRBJ2-7, reads EAGVTQFPSHSVIEKGQTVTLRCDPISGHDNLYWYRRVMGKEIKFLLHFVKESKQDESGMPNNRFLAERTGGTYSTLKVQPAELEDSGVYFCASSQGQARRYEQYFGPGTRLTVT.